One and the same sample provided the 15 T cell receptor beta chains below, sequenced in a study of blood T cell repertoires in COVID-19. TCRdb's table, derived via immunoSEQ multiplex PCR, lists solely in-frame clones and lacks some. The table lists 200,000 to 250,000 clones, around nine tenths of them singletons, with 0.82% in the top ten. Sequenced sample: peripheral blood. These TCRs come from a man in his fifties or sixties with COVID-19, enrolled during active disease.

CDR3 coding DNA: TGTGCCAGCAGCTTAGAGGGGGCTGGTAATCAGCCCCAGCATTTT. This gives the protein CASSLEGAGNQPQHF. V is TRBV7-8 and J is TRBJ1-5; TRBD1 matches 7 bases. J lost 4 bases, V lost 1 base, and 4 bases had no gene match. The CDR3 sequence is 15 residues long. CDR1 and CDR2 from the germline V gene are SGHVS and FQNEAQ. Drawing the rest from reference TRBV7-8 and TRBJ1-5, the complete variable domain is GAGVSQSPRYKVAKRGQDVALRCDPISGHVSLFWYQQALGQGPEFLTYFQNEAQLDKSGLPSDRFFAERPEGSVSTLKIQRTQQEDSAVYLCASSLEGAGNQPQHFGDGTRLSIL.

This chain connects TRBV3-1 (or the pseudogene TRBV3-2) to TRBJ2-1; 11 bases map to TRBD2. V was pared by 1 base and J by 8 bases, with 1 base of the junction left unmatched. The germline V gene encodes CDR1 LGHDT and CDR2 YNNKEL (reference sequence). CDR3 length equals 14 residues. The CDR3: CASSQVAGGYEQFF. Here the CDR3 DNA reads TGTGCCAGCAGCCAAGTAGCGGGGGGGTATGAGCAGTTCTTC.

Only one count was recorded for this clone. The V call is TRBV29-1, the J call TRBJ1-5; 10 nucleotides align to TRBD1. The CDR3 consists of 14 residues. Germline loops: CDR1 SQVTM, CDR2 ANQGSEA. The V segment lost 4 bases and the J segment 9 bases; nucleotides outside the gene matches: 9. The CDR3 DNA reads TGCAGCGTTGGGGACAGGGGCCTCTTAGGGCCCCAGCATTTT. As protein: CSVGDRGLLGPQHF.

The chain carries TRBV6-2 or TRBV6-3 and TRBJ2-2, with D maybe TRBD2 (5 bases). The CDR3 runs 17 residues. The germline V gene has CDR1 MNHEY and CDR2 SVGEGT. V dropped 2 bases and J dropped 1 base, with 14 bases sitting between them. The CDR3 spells CASSYTPGVENTGELFF. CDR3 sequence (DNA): TGTGCCAGCAGTTACACTCCCGGGGTAGAGAACACCGGGGAGCTGTTTTTT.

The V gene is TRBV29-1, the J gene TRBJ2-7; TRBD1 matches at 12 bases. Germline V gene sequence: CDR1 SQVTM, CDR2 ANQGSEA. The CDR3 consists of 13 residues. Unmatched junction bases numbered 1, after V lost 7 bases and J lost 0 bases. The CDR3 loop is CSGGQGASYEQYF. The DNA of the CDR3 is TGCAGCGGGGGACAGGGGGCCTCCTACGAGCAGTACTTC.

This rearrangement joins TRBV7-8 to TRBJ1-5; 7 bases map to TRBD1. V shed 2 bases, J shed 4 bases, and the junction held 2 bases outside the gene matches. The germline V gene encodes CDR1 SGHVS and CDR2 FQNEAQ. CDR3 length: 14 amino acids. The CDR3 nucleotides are TGTGCCAGCAGCTTACGGGACAGTAATCAGCCCCAGCATTTT. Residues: CASSLRDSNQPQHF.

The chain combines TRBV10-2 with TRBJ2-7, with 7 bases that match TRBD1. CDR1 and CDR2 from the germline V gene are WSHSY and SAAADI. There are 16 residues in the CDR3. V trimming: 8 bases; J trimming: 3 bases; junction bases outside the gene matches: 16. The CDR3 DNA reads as TGCGCCAGCTGGGAACCCCTAGGACAGGTAAACTACGAGCAGTACTTC. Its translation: CASWEPLGQVNYEQYF.

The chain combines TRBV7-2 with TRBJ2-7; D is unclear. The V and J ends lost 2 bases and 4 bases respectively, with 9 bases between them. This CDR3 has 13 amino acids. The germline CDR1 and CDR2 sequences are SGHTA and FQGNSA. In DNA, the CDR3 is TGTGCCAGCAGCTTACCCCCAGAATACGAGCAGTACTTC. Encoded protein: CASSLPPEYEQYF.

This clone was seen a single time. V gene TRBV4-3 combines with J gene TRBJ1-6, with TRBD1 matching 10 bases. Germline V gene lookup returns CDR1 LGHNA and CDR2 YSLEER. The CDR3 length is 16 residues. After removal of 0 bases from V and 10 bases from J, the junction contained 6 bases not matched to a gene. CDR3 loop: CASSQEGGTGVSPLHF. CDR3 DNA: TGCGCCAGCAGCCAAGAAGGGGGGACAGGGGTCTCACCCCTCCACTTT.

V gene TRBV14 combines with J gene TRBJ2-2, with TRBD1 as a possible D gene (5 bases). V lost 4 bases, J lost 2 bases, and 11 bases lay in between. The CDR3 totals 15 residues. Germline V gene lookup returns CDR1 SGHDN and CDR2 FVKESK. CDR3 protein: CASSPQGTNTGELFF. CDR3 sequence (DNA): TGTGCCAGCAGCCCGCAGGGAACCAACACCGGGGAGCTGTTTTTT.

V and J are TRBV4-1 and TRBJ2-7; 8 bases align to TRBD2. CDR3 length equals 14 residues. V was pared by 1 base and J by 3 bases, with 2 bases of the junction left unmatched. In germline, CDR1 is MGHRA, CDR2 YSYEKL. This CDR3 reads CASSQAREGYEQYF. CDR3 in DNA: TGCGCCAGCAGCCAAGCCCGGGAGGGCTACGAGCAGTACTTC.

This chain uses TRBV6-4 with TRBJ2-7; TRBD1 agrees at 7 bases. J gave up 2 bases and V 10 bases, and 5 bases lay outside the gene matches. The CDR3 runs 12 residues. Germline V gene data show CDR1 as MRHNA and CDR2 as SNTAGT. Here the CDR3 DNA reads TGTGCCAATCGACAGGGCGCCTACGAGCAGTACTTC. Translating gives CANRQGAYEQYF.

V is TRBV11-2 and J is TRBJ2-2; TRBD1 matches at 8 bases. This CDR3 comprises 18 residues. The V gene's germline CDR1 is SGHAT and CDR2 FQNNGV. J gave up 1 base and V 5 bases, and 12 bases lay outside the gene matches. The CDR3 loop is CASSATADRGVNTGELFF. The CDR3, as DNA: TGTGCCAGCAGCGCCACCGCTGACAGGGGTGTGAACACCGGGGAGCTGTTTTTT. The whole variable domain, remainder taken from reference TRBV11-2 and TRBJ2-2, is EAGVAQSPRYKIIEKRQSVAFWCNPISGHATLYWYQQILGQGPKLLIQFQNNGVVDDSQLPKDRFSAERLKGVDSTLKIQPAKLEDSAVYLCASSATADRGVNTGELFFGEGSRLTVL.

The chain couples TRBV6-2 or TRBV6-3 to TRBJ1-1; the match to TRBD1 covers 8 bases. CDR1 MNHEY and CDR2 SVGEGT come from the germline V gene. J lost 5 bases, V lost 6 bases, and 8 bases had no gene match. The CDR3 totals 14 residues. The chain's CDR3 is CASSPTGGGTEAFF. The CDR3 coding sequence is TGTGCCAGCAGCCCCACAGGGGGAGGGACTGAAGCTTTCTTT.

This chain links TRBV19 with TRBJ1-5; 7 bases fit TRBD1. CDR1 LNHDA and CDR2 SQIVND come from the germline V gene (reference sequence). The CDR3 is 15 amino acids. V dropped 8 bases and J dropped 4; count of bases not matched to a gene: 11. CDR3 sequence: CASVTATGTNQPQHF. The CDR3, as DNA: TGTGCCAGTGTTACAGCGACAGGGACAAATCAGCCCCAGCATTTT.